What follows are 31 T cell receptor beta chains derived from one specimen sequenced in a study of T cell responses to AZD1222 COVID-19 vaccine. Method: immunoSEQ multiplex PCR; TCRdb's copy keeps in-frame clones and lacks some. In the table there are more than 90,000 clones, about 90% of which are singletons. This specimen consisted of peripheral blood, obtained on day 0 of AZD1222 vaccination. Receptors were obtained from an adult in good health.

The chain uses TRBV7-2 and TRBJ1-2, with a weak D call TRBD1 (5 bases). V was cut by 3 bases and J by 1 base, with 12 bases left in between. Germline V gives CDR1 SGHTA, CDR2 FQGNSA. The CDR3 extends over 15 amino acids. The DNA for the CDR3 is TGTGCCAGCAGCTTTGACAGTTCGAGTAACTATGGCTACACCTTC. It encodes CASSFDSSSNYGYTF.

The chain joins TRBV5-5 to TRBJ1-2; D ambiguous. Per germline, CDR1 SGHKS and CDR2 YYEKEE (reference sequence). Trimming left V 4 bases short and J 7 bases short, with 14 bases between. The CDR3 is 13 residues long. CDR3 region: CASSETNLLGYTF. CDR3 nucleotide sequence: TGTGCCAGCAGCGAGACTAATCTCCTTGGCTACACCTTC.

This rearrangement joins TRBV10-3 to TRBJ1-1, with D possibly being TRBD1 (5 bases). The CDR3 sequence is 15 residues long. V lost 0 bases and J lost 0, with 8 bases in between. Germline values: CDR1 ENHRY, CDR2 SYGVKD. CDR3 DNA sequence: TGTGCCATCAGTGAGTCGGCAGGGCTGAACACTGAAGCTTTCTTT. Protein product: CAISESAGLNTEAFF.

The chain is built from TRBV5-4 and TRBJ2-1, with 13 bases that match TRBD2. V gave up 4 bases and J gave up 1 base; unmatched junction bases: 8. The CDR3 length is 18 residues. Germline CDR1 reads SGHNT; CDR2 reads YYREEE (reference sequence). CDR3 sequence (DNA): TGTGCCAGCAGCCCAGGACTAGCGGGAGATTTTTCCTACAATGAGCAGTTCTTC. Translating it yields CASSPGLAGDFSYNEQFF.

In its sample, this clone was seen once. The rearrangement uses TRBV4-1 and TRBJ2-2; 7 bases fit TRBD2. This CDR3 spans 16 amino acids. The germline gives CDR1 MGHRA, CDR2 YSYEKL. The V and J ends lost 6 bases and 2 bases, in that order; junction bases with no gene match: 9. In DNA, the CDR3 is TGCGCCAGCAGTCGCCCCGGGACTACCAACACCGGGGAGCTGTTTTTT. It codes for CASSRPGTTNTGELFF.

The rearrangement links TRBV5-1 to TRBJ1-4; the D gene is possibly TRBD1 (5 bases). Germline V gene sequence: CDR1 SGHRS, CDR2 YFSETQ. With 0 bases removed from V and 7 bases from J, the gap between germline ends came to 13 bases. This CDR3 is built from 15 residues. As DNA, the CDR3 is TGCGCCAGCAGCTTGGGGCAGGGTGGAGGTGAAAAACTGTTTTTT. Its translation is CASSLGQGGGEKLFF.

This clone was detected only a few times. This chain connects TRBV19 to TRBJ1-1; TRBD1 might be the D (5 bases). V shed 6 bases and J shed 6 bases, with 17 bases lying between them. CDR1 and CDR2 from the germline V gene are LNHDA and SQIVND (reference sequence). The CDR3 is 14 residues long. The CDR3 region is CASSFSGAGPEAFF. The CDR3 nucleotides are TGTGCCAGTAGCTTCTCGGGCGCAGGGCCTGAAGCTTTCTTT.

The V gene is TRBV30, the J gene TRBJ1-2; no clear D. Deletions cut 0 bases from V and 8 bases from J, with 13 bases between. CDR3 length equals 13 residues. CDR1 and CDR2 from the germline V gene are GTSNPN and SVGIG (reference sequence). The CDR3 loop is CAWSVLEVGGYTF. DNA of the CDR3: TGTGCCTGGAGTGTACTAGAAGTGGGAGGCTACACCTTC.

The V gene is TRBV12-3 or TRBV12-4, the J gene TRBJ1-2; unclear D gene. With 6 bases removed from V and 3 bases from J, the gap between germline ends came to 8 bases. The CDR3 loop spans 12 amino acids. The DNA of the CDR3 is TGTGCCAGCAGAGGGATCGACTATGGCTACACCTTC. It encodes CASRGIDYGYTF.

V is TRBV19 and J is TRBJ2-7; 8 nucleotides line up with TRBD2. V lost 4 bases, J lost 2 bases, and 10 bases stayed unmatched. CDR3 length: 16 amino acids. Germline CDR1 LNHDA, CDR2 SQIVND (reference sequence). The CDR3 nucleotides read TGTGCCAGTAGTACCCTCCGGGGGGGCTCAGCCTACGAGCAGTACTTC. It specifies CASSTLRGGSAYEQYF.

A single count supports this clone. The chain recombines TRBV11-2 with TRBJ2-1; D is possibly TRBD2 (5 bases). V was pared by 1 base and J by 5 bases, with 12 bases between. Germline V gene lookup returns CDR1 SGHAT and CDR2 FQNNGV. The CDR3 loop spans 15 amino acids. The CDR3 region is CASSLGSGSHNEQFF. CDR3 sequence (DNA): TGTGCCAGCAGCTTAGGGAGCGGAAGTCACAATGAGCAGTTCTTC.

V and J are TRBV5-1 and TRBJ2-2, with TRBD2 matching over 12 bases. V lost 5 bases, J lost 6 bases, and 2 bases stayed unmatched. The germline V gene encodes CDR1 SGHRS and CDR2 YFSETQ. The CDR3 loop spans 14 amino acids. For the CDR3, the DNA is TGCGCCAGCAGGACTAGCGGGAGTCCCGGGGAGCTGTTTTTT. As protein: CASRTSGSPGELFF.

This chain joins TRBV19 and TRBJ2-7, with 11 positions matching TRBD1. V lost 5 bases, J lost 4 bases, and 7 bases stayed unmatched. The V gene's germline CDR1 is LNHDA and CDR2 SQIVND (reference sequence). The length of the CDR3 is 15 residues. CDR3 residues: CASSELGQGAYEQYF. The CDR3 bases are TGTGCCAGTAGTGAACTAGGACAGGGGGCATACGAGCAGTACTTC.

In DNA, the CDR3 is TGTGCCAGCAGCTTAACGGTACTAGGACAGGGAACCTTCAATGAGCAGTTCTTC. It specifies CASSLTVLGQGTFNEQFF. This chain links TRBV7-3 with TRBJ2-1; 8 bases line up with TRBD1. CDR1 and CDR2 (germline): SGHTA, FQGTGA. J lost 6 bases, V lost 0 bases, and 13 bases had no gene match. The CDR3 sequence is 18 residues long.

The CDR3 DNA reads as TGCGCCAGCAGTTCTAAACAGGGAATGAACACTGAAGCTTTCTTT. Translating it yields CASSSKQGMNTEAFF. The chain is built from TRBV5-1 and TRBJ1-1; perhaps TRBD1 as D (6 bases). The CDR3 spans 15 residues. The germline V gene encodes CDR1 SGHRS and CDR2 YFSETQ. Trimming stripped 5 bases from V and 0 bases from J, with 14 bases between.

This CDR3 reads CSVGLLRPGNTIYF. The CDR3, as DNA: TGCAGCGTTGGATTGCTACGGCCGGGAAACACCATATATTTT. The chain is built from TRBV29-1 and TRBJ1-3, with D hard to call. The germline V gene encodes CDR1 SQVTM and CDR2 ANQGSEA. V was shortened by 4 bases and J by 4 bases, with 14 bases between the two germline ends. This CDR3 contains 14 residues.

The chain is built from TRBV28 and TRBJ2-2, with 10 bases fitting TRBD2. Unmatched junction bases numbered 13, after V lost 5 bases and J lost 7 bases. CDR3 length equals 17 residues. Germline-derived CDR1 and CDR2 are MDHEN and SYDVKM. CDR3 DNA: TGTGCCAGCAGTGGGTCTGGGACTAGCGCAAGGGGCGGGGAGCTGTTTTTT. As protein: CASSGSGTSARGGELFF.

The CDR3 region has the DNA TGTGCCAGCAGCCAAGGTGTGGGTGCTATCTATGGCTACACCTTC. It specifies CASSQGVGAIYGYTF. This chain uses TRBV3-1 (or the pseudogene TRBV3-2) with TRBJ1-2; D is undetermined. CDR3 length: 15 amino acids. Germline CDR1 and CDR2: LGHDT and YNNKEL (reference sequence). V was cut by 1 base and J by 4 bases, with 13 bases left in between.

This chain uses TRBV13 with TRBJ1-1, with 9 nucleotides matching TRBD1. The CDR3 sequence is 15 residues long. CDR1 is PRHDT, CDR2 FYEKMQ, per germline (reference sequence). V shed 3 bases, J shed 5 bases, and the junction held 7 bases outside the gene matches. The CDR3 here is CASSFGQGLQTEAFF. In DNA form, the CDR3 reads TGTGCCAGCAGCTTCGGACAGGGGCTGCAGACTGAAGCTTTCTTT.

The chain couples TRBV27 to TRBJ2-7, with 11 bases that match TRBD2. The trim removed 1 base at V and 4 bases at J, leaving 18 bases unmatched. Germline assignment: CDR1 MNHEY and CDR2 SMNVEV (reference sequence). CDR3 size: 20 residues. CDR3 protein: CASSLFPPILSGTSGYEQYF. The CDR3 DNA is TGTGCCAGCAGTTTATTTCCCCCGATCCTATCCGGGACTAGCGGTTACGAGCAGTACTTC.

This clone has just a few counts. V and J are TRBV6-5 and TRBJ2-7; D gene ambiguous. The CDR3 totals 12 residues. V lost 8 bases to trimming and J lost 5 bases, with 13 bases between them. CDR1 is MNHEY, CDR2 SVGAGI, per germline. The DNA for the CDR3 is TGTGCCAGCCAAAGGAGTTCCCACGAGCAGTACTTC. It is translated as CASQRSSHEQYF.

This rearrangement joins TRBV11-2 to TRBJ1-4, with D tentatively TRBD1 (5 bases). The germline V gene has CDR1 SGHAT and CDR2 FQNNGV. This CDR3 spans 17 amino acids. V was pared by 6 bases and J by 3 bases, with 20 bases between. The CDR3 DNA follows: TGTGCCAGCAGGACCAGTTACAGGCGGGGATCTAATGAAAAACTGTTTTTT. As protein: CASRTSYRRGSNEKLFF.

The chain employs TRBV3-1 (or the pseudogene TRBV3-2) and TRBJ1-2; no firm D call. Germline V gives CDR1 LGHDT, CDR2 YNNKEL (reference sequence). V was clipped by 0 bases and J by 8 bases, with 16 bases between them. The CDR3 spans 15 residues. As DNA, the CDR3 is TGTGCCAGCAGCCAAGATGACCGGTTGGTGGGAGGCTACACCTTC. Its protein product is CASSQDDRLVGGYTF.

The rearrangement links TRBV11-2 to TRBJ1-1; D is undetermined. The CDR3 is 14 amino acids. Trimming left V 3 bases short and J 4 bases short, with 12 bases between. CDR1 and CDR2 from the germline V gene are SGHAT and FQNNGV. CDR3 sequence reads: CASSLSNRGTEAFF. In DNA form, the CDR3 reads TGTGCCAGCAGCTTGTCTAATCGGGGCACTGAAGCTTTCTTT.

The chain combines TRBV6-5 with TRBJ2-1; D call uncertain. The CDR3 extends over 15 amino acids. Germline V gives CDR1 MNHEY, CDR2 SVGAGI. Trimming cost V 0 bases and J 6 bases, with 12 bases left between them. The CDR3 loop reads CASSYSARYPNEQFF. The CDR3 DNA is TGTGCCAGCAGTTACTCAGCCAGGTACCCCAATGAGCAGTTCTTC.

CDR3 nucleotide sequence: TGTGCCAGCAGCTCCGGGACAGGGGCTTACAATGAGCAGTTCTTC. Amino acid sequence: CASSSGTGAYNEQFF. This chain links TRBV7-7 with TRBJ2-1; 10 bases match TRBD1. The CDR3 is made up of 15 amino acids. Germline V gives CDR1 SSHAT, CDR2 FNYEAQ (reference sequence). The trim removed 4 bases at V and 4 bases at J, leaving 4 bases unmatched. The variable domain in full, completed from reference TRBV7-7 and TRBJ2-1, reads GAGVSQSPRYKVTKRGQDVTLRCDPISSHATLYWYQQALGQGPEFLTYFNYEAQPDKSGLPSDRFSAERPEGSISTLTIQRTEQRDSAMYRCASSSGTGAYNEQFFGPGTRLTVL.

The chain uses TRBV19 and TRBJ2-1; D is possibly TRBD2 (6 bases). The CDR3 is 15 amino acids. Trimming left V 3 bases short and J 4 bases short, with 13 bases between. CDR1 LNHDA and CDR2 SQIVND come from the germline V gene (reference sequence). CDR3 nucleotides: TGTGCCAGTAGTATCCTCCATAGCGGTTACAATGAGCAGTTCTTC. This translates into CASSILHSGYNEQFF.

This clone was recorded once. CDR3 sequence: CASSKRLEEDTQYF. CDR3 sequence (DNA): TGTGCCAGCAGCAAAAGACTAGAGGAGGATACGCAGTATTTT. This chain joins TRBV13 and TRBJ2-3; possibly TRBD2 for D (6 bases). Looked up from germline, CDR1 is PRHDT and CDR2 is FYEKMQ (reference sequence). V was trimmed by 5 bases and J by 6 bases, leaving 15 bases between them. This CDR3 is built from 14 residues.

The gene calls are TRBV19 and TRBJ1-2; TRBD1 agrees at 9 bases. This CDR3 has 12 residues. CDR1 and CDR2 from the germline V gene are LNHDA and SQIVND (reference sequence). J was trimmed by 14 bases and V by 0 bases; bases with no gene match: 4. CDR3 amino acids: CASSIEGQGRTF. The CDR3 DNA is TGTGCCAGTAGTATAGAGGGACAGGGTCGGACCTTC.

The chain joins TRBV3-1 (or the pseudogene TRBV3-2) to TRBJ2-3; 9 bases agree with TRBD2. CDR1 is LGHDT and CDR2 is YNNKEL in the germline V gene (reference sequence). V was clipped by 3 bases and J by 1 base; unmatched bases: 2. The CDR3 covers 15 residues. CDR3 amino acids: CASSHRTSGTDTQYF. The CDR3 DNA sequence: TGTGCCAGCAGCCACAGGACTAGCGGCACAGATACGCAGTATTTT.

This chain uses TRBV7-9 with TRBJ2-1, with 13 bases identical to TRBD2. The CDR3 spans 15 residues. V lost 5 bases, J lost 6 bases, and 4 bases stayed unmatched. Germline V lookup: CDR1 SEHNR, CDR2 FQNEAQ (reference sequence). DNA for the CDR3: TGTGCCAGCAGCAGGGGACTAGCGGGGATCAATGAGCAGTTCTTC. Its translation is CASSRGLAGINEQFF. Variable domain in full (rest from reference TRBV7-9 and TRBJ2-1): DTGVSQNPRHKITKRGQNVTFRCDPISEHNRLYWYRQTLGQGPEFLTYFQNEAQLEKSRLLSDRFSAERPKGSFSTLEIQRTEQGDSAMYLCASSRGLAGINEQFFGPGTRLTVL.